The 8 T cell receptor beta chains in this list originate from one sample, sequenced in a study of regulatory T cells in long-lasting Graves disease. Arm-PCR of CDR3 regions and iRepertoire HTBI primers were the basis on which TCR beta libraries were built. TCRdb ran MiXCR on the multiplex PCR reads and lists one entry per CDR3 protein. The table has 370,000 or so distinct CDR3 sequences, around 15% seen once. As for time point: newly diagnosed GD, antithyroid drugs for less than 3 months. PBMC-derived RNA was used for the TCR library. These data also formed part of another study, on T cells in Graves' hyperthyroidism and ophthalmopathy.

This sample comprised peripheral blood mononuclear cells (PBMCs), obtained at new diagnosis, from a patient treated with antithyroid drugs. The receptors derive from a woman aged 18-29 years with Graves disease.

This chain uses TRBV27 with TRBJ1-2; D may be TRBD1 (6 bases). Germline CDR1 reads MNHEY; CDR2 reads SMNVEV (reference sequence). Trimming pared 6 bases from V and 4 bases from J, leaving 12 bases between. The CDR3 is made up of 13 amino acids. Here the CDR3 reads CASRSRGSYGYTF. The CDR3 DNA reads TGTGCCAGCAGATCTAGGGGGAGCTATGGCTACACCTTC.

This clonotype was detected many times. The chain recombines TRBV3-1 with TRBJ2-7; TRBD1 matches 7 bases. The length of the CDR3 is 14 residues. V was pared by 6 bases and J by 3 bases, with 8 bases of the junction left unmatched. The germline V gene has CDR1 LGHDT and CDR2 YNNKEL (reference sequence). This CDR3 is CASSDRERGYEQYF. The CDR3 DNA sequence: TGTGCCAGCAGTGACAGGGAGCGTGGCTACGAGCAGTACTTC.

The sample holds many counts of this clonotype. The chain combines TRBV30 with TRBJ1-1, with D possibly being TRBD1 (5 bases). This CDR3 region has 15 residues. Germline assignment: CDR1 GTSNPN and CDR2 SVGIG (reference sequence). V was cut by 2 bases and J by 0 bases, with 13 bases left in between. The DNA for the CDR3 is TGTGCCTGGAGTACCCGGGGCAGACTGAACACTGAAGCTTTCTTT. Its protein is CAWSTRGRLNTEAFF.

A word on this clonotype: This may come from a read error, since a much larger clone is one base off. This chain uses TRBV11-2 with TRBJ2-7; 7 bases are a match to TRBD2. Per the germline V gene, CDR1 is SGHAT and CDR2 is FQNNGV. The ends lost 3 bases at V and 2 bases at J; junction bases unmatched: 4. This CDR3 is 14 amino acids long. CDR3 DNA sequence: TGTGCCAGCAGCTTCGCTAGCGGCCCCTACGAGCAGTACTTC. Protein sequence: CASSFASGPYEQYF.

The rearrangement joins TRBV2 to TRBJ2-1; 10 bases map to TRBD1. V shed 6 bases, J shed 8 bases, and the junction held 4 bases outside the gene matches. The CDR3 sequence is 13 residues long. Germline assignment: CDR1 SNHLY and CDR2 FYNNEI. CDR3 sequence reads: CASRGTGEHEQFF. CDR3 sequence (DNA): TGTGCCAGCAGGGGGACAGGGGAACATGAGCAGTTCTTC.

This clonotype has ten or more counts. The gene calls are TRBV29-1 and TRBJ2-5; the D is unclear. Trimming pared 3 bases from V and 2 bases from J, leaving 10 bases between. CDR3 length equals 13 residues. CDR1 and CDR2 (germline): SQVTM, ANQGSEA. The CDR3 DNA follows: TGCAGCGTTGAGGGCAGGACGCAAGAGACCCAGTACTTC. Protein: CSVEGRTQETQYF.

The chain recombines TRBV7-9 with TRBJ2-5; 7 bases are shared with TRBD1. CDR1 and CDR2 from the germline V gene are SEHNR and FQNEAQ (reference sequence). V was clipped by 8 bases and J by 1 base; unmatched bases: 7. The length of the CDR3 is 14 residues. CDR3 loop: CASSPQGVQETQYF. The CDR3 DNA is TGTGCCAGCTCCCCCCAGGGGGTCCAAGAGACCCAGTACTTC.

This clonotype was detected ten times or more. This sequence joins TRBV30 and TRBJ2-7; D may be TRBD1 (6 bases). CDR3 length: 12 amino acids. Trimming shortened V by 4 bases and J by 7 bases, and 14 bases separated the two germline ends. Germline values: CDR1 GTSNPN, CDR2 SVGIG (reference sequence). The CDR3 sequence: CAWITGYREQYF. CDR3 in DNA: TGTGCCTGGATCACAGGGTACCGGGAGCAGTACTTC. The full variable domain, completed using reference TRBV30 and TRBJ2-7, is SQTIHQWPATLVQPVGSPLSLECTVEGTSNPNLYWYRQAAGRGLQLLFYSVGIGQISSEVPQNLSASRPQDRQFILSSKKLLLSDSGFYLCAWITGYREQYFGPGTRLTVT.